Listed here is a single T cell receptor beta chain. This clone's antigen is unknown. One base away there is no much larger clone; base qualities are not given. This record comes from a study of T cells in tumors after PD-1 blockade (dated by TCRdb to between 2017 and 2020). For the study in its entirety: Patients with prior checkpoint blockade, systemic immunosuppressant use, or recent radiotherapy or other anti-cancer therapy within 4 weeks were excluded. RECIST version 1.1 was the standard used to evaluate clinical response. Patients received pembrolizumab 200 mg every 3 weeks or cemiplimab 350 mg every 2 weeks. A subset of patients also received ongoing daily vismodegib 150 mg during anti-PD-1 treatment. To compare clonotypes in blood versus tumor, bulk TCR sequencing was run on around ten peripheral blood samples drawn from four to six patients. The study performed paired single-cell RNA and TCR sequencing on site-matched tumors from BCC or SCC patients before and after anti-PD-1 therapy. Peripheral blood samples averaged 113,528 TCR templates (range about 24,679-290,000) and 35,000 to 40,000 unique clonotypes.

The intended sense of this specimen's time point label: before anti-PD-1 therapy. For bulk TCRbeta sequencing, genomic DNA was extracted from tumor biopsies or peripheral blood, and input amounts ranged from about 600 ng to 6,004 ng. All patients had histologically proven advanced or metastatic basal or squamous cell carcinoma and were poor candidates for surgical resection. The basal cell carcinoma cohort comprised fewer than 12 patients, of whom roughly eight had bulk tumor TCR sequencing. General findings and caveats noted by the study authors: Around two fifths of tumor TCR clonotypes were found in blood, and some novel exhausted tumor clones appeared in pre-treatment blood, suggesting peripheral recruitment. Where the novel T cell clones came from was not determined, and possible sources could include lymphoid organs or rare unexpanded clones inside the tumor or in the tumor periphery.

The immunoSEQ platform was used to carry out deep TCRbeta sequencing. The authors' pipeline ran thus. For further analysis, only productive rearrangements were exported out of the immunoSEQ Analyzer. T cell phenotypes were assigned to bulk TCRbeta clonotypes by matching the clonotypes to single-cell RNA+TCR-seq clones with the same TCRbeta sequence. Clone enrichment in tumor was calculated as tumor frequency divided by PBMC frequency from bulk TCR sequencing. GLIPH was used to group TCRs into specificity groups, clusters of distinct TCRs likely recognizing common antigens via shared CDR3 motifs. TCRdb stores this immuneACCESS table with in-frame sequences only. Part of the clones is absent; in the studies checked, under half of the shortfall reflects unresolved V genes, and no reason is known for the rest. The V and J calls and clone size are taken from that table; D and trimming were inferred from the DNA. This sample holds tens of thousands of clones; 81% were observed only once. The biggest ten clones account for more than 3.5% of the sample.

The CDR3 has 13 amino acids, counting the end cysteine and phenylalanine. Only CDR3 DNA remains: 39 bases, in frame from the first base. V gives up 4 bases and J gives up 5 bases, and the segment between their germline ends measures 10 bases. In the germline V gene, CDR1 corresponds to SGHDT and CDR2 to YYEEEE. The V and J genes are TRBV5-6 and TRBJ2-1; TRBD1 is possibly the D segment (5 matching bases). The TCR originated in a human donor with basal cell carcinoma. Sequenced material: PBMCs, taken before anti-PD-1 treatment. The nucleotide sequence is TGTGCCAGCAGCAGGGGTCCTAACAATGAGCAGTTCTTC. This codes for CASSRGPNNEQFF.